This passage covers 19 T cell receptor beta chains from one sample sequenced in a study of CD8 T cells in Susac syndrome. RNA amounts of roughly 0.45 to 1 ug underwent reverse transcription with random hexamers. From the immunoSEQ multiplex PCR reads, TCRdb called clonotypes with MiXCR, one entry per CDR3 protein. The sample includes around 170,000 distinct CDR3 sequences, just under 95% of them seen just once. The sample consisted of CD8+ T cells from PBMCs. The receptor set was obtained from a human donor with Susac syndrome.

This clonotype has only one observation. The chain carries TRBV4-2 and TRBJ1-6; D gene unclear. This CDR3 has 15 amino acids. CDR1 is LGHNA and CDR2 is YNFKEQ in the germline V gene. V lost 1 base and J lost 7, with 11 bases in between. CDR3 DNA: TGTGCCAGCAGCCAAGGGACCCTGGGCAATTCACCCCTCCACTTT. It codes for CASSQGTLGNSPLHF.

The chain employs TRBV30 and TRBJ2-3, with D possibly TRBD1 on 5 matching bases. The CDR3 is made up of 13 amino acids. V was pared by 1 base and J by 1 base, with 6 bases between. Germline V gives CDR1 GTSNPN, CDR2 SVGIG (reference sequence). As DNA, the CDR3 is TGTGCCTGGAGTGAGACAGGCACAGATACGCAGTATTTT. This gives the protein CAWSETGTDTQYF.

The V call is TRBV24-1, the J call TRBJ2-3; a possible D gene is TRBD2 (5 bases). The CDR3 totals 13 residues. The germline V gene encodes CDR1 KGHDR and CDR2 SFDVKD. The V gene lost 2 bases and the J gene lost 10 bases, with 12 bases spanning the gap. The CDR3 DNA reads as TGTGCCACCAGTGATTCGACGGCCGGGGCGCAGTATTTT. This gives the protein CATSDSTAGAQYF.

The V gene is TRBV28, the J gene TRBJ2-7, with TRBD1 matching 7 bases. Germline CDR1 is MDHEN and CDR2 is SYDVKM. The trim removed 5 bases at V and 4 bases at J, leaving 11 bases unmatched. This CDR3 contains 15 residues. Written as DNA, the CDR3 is TGTGCCAGCAGTATACTGGGACAGAGGGTTTACGAGCAGTACTTC. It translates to CASSILGQRVYEQYF.

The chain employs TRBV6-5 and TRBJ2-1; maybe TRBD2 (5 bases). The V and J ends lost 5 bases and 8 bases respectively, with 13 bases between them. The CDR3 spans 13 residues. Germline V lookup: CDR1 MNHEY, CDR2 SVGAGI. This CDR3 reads CASSRAGFDEQFF. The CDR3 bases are TGTGCCAGCAGTCGCGCGGGTTTCGATGAGCAGTTCTTC.

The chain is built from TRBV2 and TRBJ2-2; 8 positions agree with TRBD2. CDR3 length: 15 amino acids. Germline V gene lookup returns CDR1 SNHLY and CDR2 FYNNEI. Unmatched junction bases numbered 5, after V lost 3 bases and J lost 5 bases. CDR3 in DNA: TGTGCCAGCAGTGAGGGACTAGGGAGTACCGGGGAGCTGTTTTTT. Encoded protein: CASSEGLGSTGELFF.

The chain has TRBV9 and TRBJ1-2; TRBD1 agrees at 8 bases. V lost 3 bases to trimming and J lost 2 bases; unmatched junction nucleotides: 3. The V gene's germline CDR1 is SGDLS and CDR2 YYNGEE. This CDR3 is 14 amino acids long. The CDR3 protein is CASSGQGKNYGYTF. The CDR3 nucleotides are TGTGCCAGCAGCGGACAGGGGAAAAACTATGGCTACACCTTC.

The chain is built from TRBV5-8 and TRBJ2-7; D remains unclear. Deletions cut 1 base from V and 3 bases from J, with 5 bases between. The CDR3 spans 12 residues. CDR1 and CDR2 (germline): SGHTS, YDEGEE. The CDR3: CASSLPLYEQYF. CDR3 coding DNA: TGTGCCAGCAGCTTGCCACTCTACGAGCAGTACTTC.

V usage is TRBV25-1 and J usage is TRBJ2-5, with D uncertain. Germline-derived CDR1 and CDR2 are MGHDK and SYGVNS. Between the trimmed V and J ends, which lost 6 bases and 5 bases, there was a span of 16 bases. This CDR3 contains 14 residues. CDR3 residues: CASRRTGLHETQYF. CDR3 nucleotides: TGTGCCAGCAGACGAACCGGGCTGCATGAGACCCAGTACTTC. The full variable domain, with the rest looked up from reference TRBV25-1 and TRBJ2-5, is EADIYQTPRYLVIGTGKKITLECSQTMGHDKMYWYQQDPGMELHLIHYSYGVNSTEKGDLSSESTVSRIRTEHFPLTLESARPSHTSQYLCASRRTGLHETQYFGPGTRLLVL.

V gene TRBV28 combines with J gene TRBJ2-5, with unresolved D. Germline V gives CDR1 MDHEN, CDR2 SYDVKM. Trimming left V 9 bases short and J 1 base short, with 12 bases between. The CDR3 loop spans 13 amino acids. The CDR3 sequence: CASESRTQETQYF. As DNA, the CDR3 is TGTGCCAGTGAATCAAGGACCCAAGAGACCCAGTACTTC.

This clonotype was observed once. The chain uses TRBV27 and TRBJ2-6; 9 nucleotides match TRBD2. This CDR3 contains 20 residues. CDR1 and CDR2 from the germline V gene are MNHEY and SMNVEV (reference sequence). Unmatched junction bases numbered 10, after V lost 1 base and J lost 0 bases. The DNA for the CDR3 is TGTGCCAGCAGTTTATTACGTAGCGGGAGCCTTAACTCTGGGGCCAACGTCCTGACTTTC. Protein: CASSLLRSGSLNSGANVLTF.

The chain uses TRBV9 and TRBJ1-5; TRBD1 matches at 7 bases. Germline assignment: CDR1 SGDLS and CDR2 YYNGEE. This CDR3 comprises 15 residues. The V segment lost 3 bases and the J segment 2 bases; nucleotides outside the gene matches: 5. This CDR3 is CASSATGAGNQPQHF. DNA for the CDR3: TGTGCCAGCAGCGCCACAGGGGCTGGCAATCAGCCCCAGCATTTT.

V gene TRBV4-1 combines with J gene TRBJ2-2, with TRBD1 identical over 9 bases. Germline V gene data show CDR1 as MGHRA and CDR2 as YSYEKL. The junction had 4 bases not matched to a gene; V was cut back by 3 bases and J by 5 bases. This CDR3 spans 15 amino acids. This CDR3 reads CASSHGTGYTGELFF. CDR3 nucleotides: TGCGCCAGCAGCCACGGGACAGGGTATACCGGGGAGCTGTTTTTT.

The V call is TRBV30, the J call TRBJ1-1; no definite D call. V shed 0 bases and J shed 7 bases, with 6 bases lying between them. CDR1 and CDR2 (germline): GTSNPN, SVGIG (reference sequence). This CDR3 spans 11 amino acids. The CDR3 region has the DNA TGTGCCTGGAGTGTTGGTAGTGAAGCTTTCTTT. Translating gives CAWSVGSEAFF.

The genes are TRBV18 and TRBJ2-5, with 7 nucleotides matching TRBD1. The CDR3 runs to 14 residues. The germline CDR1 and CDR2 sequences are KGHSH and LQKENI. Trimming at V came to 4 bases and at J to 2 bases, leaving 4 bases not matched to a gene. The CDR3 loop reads CASSLGTEQETQYF. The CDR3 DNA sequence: TGTGCCAGCTCACTAGGGACAGAACAAGAGACCCAGTACTTC.

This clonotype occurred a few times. CDR3 sequence reads: CASSLSSDYEQYF. CDR3 nucleotide sequence: TGTGCCAGCAGTTTATCTTCGGACTACGAGCAGTACTTC. J is TRBJ2-7 and V is TRBV27; D gene ambiguous. Germline-derived CDR1 and CDR2 are MNHEY and SMNVEV (reference sequence). The V and J ends lost 0 bases and 3 bases respectively, with 6 bases between them. The CDR3 totals 13 residues.

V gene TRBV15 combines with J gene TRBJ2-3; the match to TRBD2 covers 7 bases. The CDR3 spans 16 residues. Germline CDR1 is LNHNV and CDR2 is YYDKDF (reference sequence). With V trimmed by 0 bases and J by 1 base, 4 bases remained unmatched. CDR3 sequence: CATSRELAGRTDTQYF. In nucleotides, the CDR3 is TGTGCCACCAGCAGAGAATTAGCGGGCCGCACAGATACGCAGTATTTT.

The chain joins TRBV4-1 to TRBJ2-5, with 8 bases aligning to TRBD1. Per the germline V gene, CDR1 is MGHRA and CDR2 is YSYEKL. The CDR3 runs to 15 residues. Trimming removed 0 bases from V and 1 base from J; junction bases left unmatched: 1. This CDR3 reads CASSQEGQGQETQYF. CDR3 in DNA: TGCGCCAGCAGCCAAGAAGGACAGGGCCAAGAGACCCAGTACTTC.

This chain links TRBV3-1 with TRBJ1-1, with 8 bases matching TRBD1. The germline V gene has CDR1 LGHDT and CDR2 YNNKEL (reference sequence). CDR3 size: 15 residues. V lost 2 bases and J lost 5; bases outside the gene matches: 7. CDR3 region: CASSQLPTGGTEAFF. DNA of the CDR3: TGTGCCAGCAGCCAATTACCTACAGGGGGGACTGAAGCTTTCTTT. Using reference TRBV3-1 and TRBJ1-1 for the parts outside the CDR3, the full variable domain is DTAVSQTPKYLVTQMGNDKSIKCEQNLGHDTMYWYKQDSKKFLKIMFSYNNKELIINETVPNRFSPKSPDKAHLNLHINSLELGDSAVYFCASSQLPTGGTEAFFGQGTRLTVV.